Shown below are 11 T cell receptor beta chains from a single sample sequenced in a study of T-cell reconstitution after alpha-beta-depleted transplantation in children. TCRbeta library construction was performed incorporating unique molecular identifiers. MiXCR was run by TCRdb on the PCR reads, yielding one entry per CDR3 protein. Altogether 350,000 to 500,000 distinct CDR3 sequences are present, about 40% being singletons, with the ten largest covering under 30%. The input for sequencing was PBMCs, taken before TCRalphabeta/CD19-depleted stem cell transplant. The receptors shown here come from a girl aged 2 to 10 with aplastic anemia, due to receive a stem cell transplant.

This clonotype has a handful of counts. The chain recombines TRBV6-2 or TRBV6-3 with TRBJ2-1; TRBD2 agrees at 11 bases. J lost 14 bases, V lost 4 bases, and 10 bases had no gene match. The CDR3 spans 14 residues. CDR1 is MNHEY, CDR2 SVGEGT, per germline. The CDR3 here is CASSSYSGRASKFF. CDR3 nucleotide sequence: TGTGCCAGCAGTTCCTATAGCGGGAGGGCCTCTAAGTTCTTC.

This clonotype was observed at least ten times. The chain combines TRBV29-1 with TRBJ2-4; D is perhaps TRBD2 (6 bases). The CDR3 sequence is 13 residues long. Germline CDR1 and CDR2: SQVTM and ANQGSEA. Trimming left V 6 bases short and J 1 base short, with 10 bases between. CDR3 region: CSVGGFAKNIQYF. DNA for the CDR3: TGCAGCGTGGGGGGATTTGCCAAAAACATTCAGTACTTC.

This clonotype was seen just once. This sequence joins TRBV28 and TRBJ1-4; D remains unclear. CDR3 length: 12 amino acids. Trimming left V 6 bases short and J 7 bases short, with 9 bases between. Germline V gene data show CDR1 as MDHEN and CDR2 as SYDVKM. The CDR3 bases are TGTGCCAGCAGCCTACCTGGTGAAAAACTGTTTTTT. Protein: CASSLPGEKLFF.

This clonotype occurred a few times. This rearrangement joins TRBV20-1 to TRBJ1-6; no clear D gene. The germline V and J ends were trimmed by 0 bases and 9 bases, with 15 bases remaining between them. CDR1 DFQATT and CDR2 SNEGSKA come from the germline V gene (reference sequence). CDR3 length: 15 amino acids. The DNA for the CDR3 is TGCAGTGCTAGAGATCGACGATGGGAGGGTTCACCCCTCCACTTT. Its protein is CSARDRRWEGSPLHF.

On this clonotype: The junction does not match germline at one end; this may be a read error. The chain carries TRBV29-1 and TRBJ2-7; 10 nucleotides match TRBD1. The CDR3 is 15 residues long. Germline values: CDR1 SQVTM, CDR2 ANQGSEA. The CDR3 DNA sequence: TGCAGCGTGGAAGGAGGACAGGGGGGACTCTACGAGCAGTACTTC. Amino acid sequence: CSVEGGQGGLYEQYF.

This clonotype has ten or more counts. The CDR3 loop reads CSSRLAGGSYNEQFF. CDR3 DNA sequence: TGCAGTTCAAGACTAGCGGGAGGGTCCTACAATGAGCAGTTCTTC. The gene calls are TRBV20-1 and TRBJ2-1; 14 nucleotides align to TRBD2. The CDR3 has 15 amino acids. Looked up from germline, CDR1 is DFQATT and CDR2 is SNEGSKA (reference sequence). Trimming took 8 bases from V and 1 from J; bases not matched to a gene: 4.

This chain joins TRBV20-1 and TRBJ1-2; D not certain. Trimming cost V 6 bases and J 8 bases, with 19 bases left between them. CDR3 size: 13 residues. Germline CDR1 DFQATT, CDR2 SNEGSKA (reference sequence). The DNA of the CDR3 is TGCAGTGCCTCGAATCGAGGAGCCAGGGGCTACACCTTC. This sequence encodes CSASNRGARGYTF.

This clonotype was observed a handful of times. This rearrangement joins TRBV6-5 to TRBJ2-7; weak D call: TRBD2 (5 bases). Trimming stripped 0 bases from V and 1 base from J, with 13 bases between. Germline values: CDR1 MNHEY, CDR2 SVGAGI. The CDR3 consists of 16 residues. The CDR3 DNA reads as TGTGCCAGCAGTTACTCCTCCCTTAGGGAGTCCTACGAGCAGTACTTC. Translating it yields CASSYSSLRESYEQYF.

This clonotype was found many times. The chain joins TRBV6-1 to TRBJ1-1; 7 nucleotides agree with TRBD1. Germline CDR1 is MNHNS and CDR2 is SASEGT. This CDR3 has 15 amino acids. V shed 6 bases and J 0 bases; nucleotides not matched to a gene: 7. The CDR3 region has the DNA TGTGCCAGCAGAGCGAAAGGGGGCCTGAACACTGAAGCTTTCTTT. As protein: CASRAKGGLNTEAFF.

In this sample, this clonotype turned up a few times. The chain uses TRBV5-1 and TRBJ1-2, with TRBD1 identical over 8 bases. The CDR3 runs to 14 residues. Germline lookup yields CDR1 SGHRS and CDR2 YFSETQ. With V trimmed by 4 bases and J by 2 bases, 4 bases remained unmatched. The CDR3 reads CASSPRQGNYGYTF. The CDR3 DNA reads TGCGCCAGCAGCCCCCGACAGGGGAACTATGGCTACACCTTC.

This clonotype appeared many times. The DNA of the CDR3 is TGCGCCAGCAGCTGGCCGACTCAAACCTACGAGCAGTACTTC. Protein sequence: CASSWPTQTYEQYF. This sequence joins TRBV5-1 and TRBJ2-7; D gene ambiguous. Trimming stripped 3 bases from V and 2 bases from J, with 12 bases between. CDR1 SGHRS and CDR2 YFSETQ come from the germline V gene. The CDR3 sequence is 14 residues long.